The subject of this entry is one TCR beta chain. Its antigen is still unknown. This CDR3 has 15 amino acids. Per the germline V gene, CDR1 is LNHDA and CDR2 is SQIVND (reference sequence). The J segment lost 10 bases and the V segment lost 7 bases, leaving 13 bases of the junction unmatched. During the collection period, no donor immune events like infections were recorded. The data are from a study of identifying expanded T cells in peripheral blood. General observations from the study: Roughly two-week clone count variance significantly increased as total template count grew. Differentially abundant clones: roughly 1.2 between replicates, just under 17 at roughly 13 days, 19 to 20 at four.

The protocol was immunoSEQ multiplex PCR, while the TCRdb copy is restricted to in-frame clones and leaves out a portion. This table has 130,000 or so clones, 84% appearing once. V usage is TRBV19 and J usage is TRBJ1-6, with TRBD1 identical over 7 bases. This receptor was taken from a person aged 18-70 years in good health. The sample was blood. CDR3 region: CASTRGTERYSPLHF. The CDR3, as DNA: TGTGCCAGTACCCGAGGGACAGAAAGATACTCACCCCTCCACTTT. Full variable domain (outside the CDR3, taken from reference TRBV19 and TRBJ1-6): DGGITQSPKYLFRKEGQNVTLSCEQNLNHDAMYWYRQDPGQGLRLIYYSQIVNDFQKGDIAEGYSVSREKKESFPLTVTSAQKNPTAFYLCASTRGTERYSPLHFGNGTRLTVT.